This is a list of T cell receptor beta chains from one sample in a study of beta chain features in type 1 diabetes. Sequencing was performed with immunoSEQ multiplex PCR; in TCRdb, only in-frame clones are kept and a portion is missing. The sample lists over 200,000 clones, roughly 10% occurring once. The sequenced sample consisted of naive CD4+ T cells from blood. The receptors were gathered from a man aged 30 to 45 with type 1 diabetes. The CDR3 runs from the conserved cysteine through the conserved F or W. The D gene is left open where the match is weak. Rows give clone size only sometimes, using once, few, many, or a class for an expanded clone.

j_call: TRBJ2-5
v_call: TRBV6-5
clone_size: few
d_call: TRBD1
cdr3_aa: CASTRTGGGSQYF
cdr3_nt: TGTGCCAGCACTCGGACAGGGGGGGGGTCCCAGTACTTC

j_call: TRBJ1-1
v_call: TRBV18
clone_size: .
d_call: .
cdr3_aa: CASSPRQENTEAFF
cdr3_nt: TGTGCCAGCTCACCGCGACAGGAGAACACTGAAGCTTTCTTT

j_call: TRBJ1-4
v_call: TRBV21-1
clone_size: .
d_call: .
cdr3_aa: CASSKVYTTNEKLFF
cdr3_nt: TGTGCCAGCAGCAAAGTATATACAACTAATGAAAAACTGTTTTTT

j_call: TRBJ2-3
v_call: TRBV9
clone_size: few
d_call: TRBD2
cdr3_aa: CASSVTSGGKQYF
cdr3_nt: TGTGCCAGCAGCGTCACTAGCGGGGGGAAGCAGTATTTT

j_call: TRBJ2-2
v_call: TRBV6-6
clone_size: .
d_call: TRBD1
cdr3_aa: CASSYRTGANTGELFF
cdr3_nt: TGTGCCAGCAGTTACCGTACAGGGGCGAACACCGGGGAGCTGTTTTTT

j_call: TRBJ1-2
v_call: TRBV7-2
clone_size: .
d_call: TRBD1
cdr3_aa: CASSIRQGSAYGYTF
cdr3_nt: TGTGCCAGCAGCATCCGACAGGGTAGCGCCTATGGCTACACCTTC

j_call: TRBJ1-5
v_call: TRBV9
clone_size: few
d_call: .
cdr3_aa: CASGRTPNQPQHF
cdr3_nt: TGTGCCAGCGGGCGGACTCCCAATCAGCCCCAGCATTTT

j_call: TRBJ1-1
v_call: TRBV29-1
clone_size: .
d_call: .
cdr3_aa: CSVEVRLATTEAFF
cdr3_nt: TGCAGCGTTGAGGTGCGGCTGGCAACGACTGAAGCTTTCTTT

j_call: TRBJ1-6
v_call: TRBV18
clone_size: .
d_call: TRBD1
cdr3_aa: CASSGPGGRSNSPLHF
cdr3_nt: TGTGCCAGCTCGGGGCCAGGGGGCAGGAGCAATTCACCCCTCCACTTT

j_call: TRBJ2-7
v_call: TRBV5-1
clone_size: few
d_call: .
cdr3_aa: CASRPRPGIGDEQYF
cdr3_nt: TGCGCCAGCAGACCCCGACCGGGGATTGGCGACGAGCAGTACTTC

j_call: TRBJ1-2
v_call: TRBV5-4
clone_size: few
d_call: .
cdr3_aa: CASWAGGAANYGYTF
cdr3_nt: TGTGCCAGCTGGGCCGGGGGGGCTGCGAACTATGGCTACACCTTC

j_call: TRBJ1-2
v_call: TRBV7-2
clone_size: few
d_call: TRBD1
cdr3_aa: CASSLQGGGYGYTF
cdr3_nt: TGTGCCAGCAGTCTACAGGGGGGTGGCTATGGCTACACCTTC

j_call: TRBJ1-5
v_call: TRBV4-1
clone_size: few
d_call: .
cdr3_aa: CASSNIPRGRGRQPQHF
cdr3_nt: TGCGCCAGCAGCAACATACCTCGGGGCAGGGGACGACAGCCCCAGCATTTT

j_call: TRBJ1-3
v_call: TRBV14
clone_size: few
d_call: .
cdr3_aa: CASSQVHRQSTIYF
cdr3_nt: TGTGCCAGCAGCCAAGTCCACCGACAGTCCACCATATATTTT

j_call: TRBJ2-3
v_call: TRBV7-9
clone_size: few
d_call: .
cdr3_aa: CASSLVSGSTQYF
cdr3_nt: TGTGCCAGCAGCTTAGTGTCAGGAAGTACGCAGTATTTT

j_call: TRBJ2-5
v_call: TRBV5-1
clone_size: few
d_call: TRBD2
cdr3_aa: CASKVSGKETQYF
cdr3_nt: TGCGCCAGCAAGGTTAGCGGGAAAGAGACCCAGTACTTC

j_call: TRBJ2-7
v_call: TRBV19
clone_size: .
d_call: .
cdr3_aa: CASSILPTYEQYF
cdr3_nt: TGTGCCAGTAGTATACTACCGACCTACGAGCAGTACTTC

j_call: TRBJ2-5
v_call: TRBV7-2
clone_size: .
d_call: TRBD2
cdr3_aa: CASSPRTSGAGYF
cdr3_nt: TGTGCCAGCAGTCCCCGGACTAGCGGGGCGGGGTACTTC

j_call: TRBJ1-1
v_call: TRBV9
clone_size: few
d_call: TRBD1
cdr3_aa: CASRSGTENTEAFF
cdr3_nt: TGTGCCAGCCGTAGCGGGACAGAGAACACTGAAGCTTTCTTT

j_call: TRBJ1-2
v_call: TRBV28
clone_size: .
d_call: .
cdr3_aa: CASSLDGTNYGYTF
cdr3_nt: TGTGCCAGCAGTTTGGACGGGACAAACTATGGCTACACCTTC

j_call: TRBJ1-2
v_call: TRBV25-1
clone_size: few
d_call: .
cdr3_aa: CASSEWSLTYGYTF
cdr3_nt: TGTGCCAGCAGTGAATGGAGCTTAACATATGGCTACACCTTC

j_call: TRBJ2-3
v_call: TRBV28
clone_size: .
d_call: .
cdr3_aa: CASTPRRGDTQYF
cdr3_nt: TGTGCCAGCACTCCTCGCAGGGGTGATACGCAGTATTTT

j_call: TRBJ2-2
v_call: TRBV6-1
clone_size: once
d_call: .
cdr3_aa: CASTKEGTLPGELFF
cdr3_nt: TGTGCCAGCACGAAGGAGGGTACACTCCCGGGGGAGCTGTTTTTT

j_call: TRBJ1-1
v_call: TRBV7-9
clone_size: few
d_call: .
cdr3_aa: CASSSQDRNTEAFF
cdr3_nt: TGTGCCAGCAGCTCGCAAGACAGGAACACTGAAGCTTTCTTT

j_call: TRBJ2-1
v_call: TRBV4-1
clone_size: few
d_call: .
cdr3_aa: CASSRSLLGDGFF
cdr3_nt: TGCGCCAGCAGCCGATCCCTACTGGGAGATGGGTTCTTC

j_call: TRBJ2-5
v_call: TRBV7-3
clone_size: .
d_call: TRBD1
cdr3_aa: CASSLGQGETQYF
cdr3_nt: TGTGCCAGCAGCTTGGGACAGGGAGAGACCCAGTACTTC

j_call: TRBJ2-7
v_call: TRBV19
clone_size: .
d_call: .
cdr3_aa: CASSIGAAGSLPYEQYF
cdr3_nt: TGTGCCAGTAGTATAGGAGCGGCGGGCAGCTTACCCTACGAGCAGTACTTC

j_call: TRBJ1-2
v_call: TRBV7-2
clone_size: .
d_call: TRBD1
cdr3_aa: CARTTGSYGYTF
cdr3_nt: TGTGCCAGAACGACAGGGAGCTATGGCTACACCTTC

j_call: TRBJ2-5
v_call: TRBV6-5
clone_size: .
d_call: TRBD1
cdr3_aa: CASSYSSGTGEETQYF
cdr3_nt: TGTGCCAGCAGTTACTCTTCTGGGACAGGGGAAGAGACCCAGTACTTC

j_call: TRBJ1-2
v_call: TRBV18
clone_size: .
d_call: .
cdr3_aa: CASSPSTGNYGYTF
cdr3_nt: TGTGCCAGCTCACCTTCAACAGGGAACTATGGCTACACCTTC

j_call: TRBJ2-3
v_call: TRBV7-2
clone_size: few
d_call: TRBD1
cdr3_aa: CASSSWVTGTDTQYF
cdr3_nt: TGTGCCAGCAGCTCGTGGGTGACAGGGACAGATACGCAGTATTTT

j_call: TRBJ2-7
v_call: TRBV25-1
clone_size: few
d_call: TRBD1
cdr3_aa: CASSASRDRVTEQYF
cdr3_nt: TGTGCCAGCAGTGCGTCCCGGGACAGGGTAACCGAGCAGTACTTC

j_call: TRBJ2-1
v_call: TRBV5-1
clone_size: .
d_call: .
cdr3_aa: CASSLGRLAGRLLYEQFF
cdr3_nt: TGCGCCAGCAGCTTGGGCCGATTGGCAGGAAGACTACTATATGAGCAGTTCTTC

j_call: TRBJ2-1
v_call: TRBV19
clone_size: few
d_call: .
cdr3_aa: CASTRGTAYNEQFF
cdr3_nt: TGTGCCAGTACGCGAGGGACTGCCTACAATGAGCAGTTCTTC

j_call: TRBJ2-7
v_call: TRBV5-4
clone_size: few
d_call: TRBD1
cdr3_aa: CASSIPTGTNEQYF
cdr3_nt: TGTGCCAGCAGCATCCCGACAGGGACGAACGAGCAGTACTTC

j_call: TRBJ2-5
v_call: TRBV7-9
clone_size: .
d_call: TRBD2
cdr3_aa: CAIGGETQYF
cdr3_nt: TGTGCCATCGGGGGGGAGACCCAGTACTTC

j_call: TRBJ1-4
v_call: TRBV2
clone_size: few
d_call: .
cdr3_aa: CASRPLTGANEKLFF
cdr3_nt: TGTGCCAGCAGGCCCCTGACAGGCGCAAATGAAAAACTGTTTTTT

j_call: TRBJ1-1
v_call: TRBV30
clone_size: .
d_call: .
cdr3_aa: CAWLGQNTEAFF
cdr3_nt: TGTGCCTGGTTGGGACAGAACACTGAAGCTTTCTTT

j_call: TRBJ1-2
v_call: TRBV30
clone_size: .
d_call: .
cdr3_aa: CAWSVLTGYGYTF
cdr3_nt: TGTGCCTGGAGTGTCCTAACAGGGTATGGCTACACCTTC

j_call: TRBJ2-5
v_call: TRBV6-6
clone_size: once
d_call: .
cdr3_aa: CASSYPASGTQNF
cdr3_nt: TGTGCCAGCAGTTACCCGGCTTCCGGGACACAGAACTTC

j_call: TRBJ1-2
v_call: TRBV13
clone_size: .
d_call: .
cdr3_aa: CASGAGDSYGYTF
cdr3_nt: TGTGCCAGCGGTGCAGGGGATAGCTATGGCTACACCTTC

j_call: TRBJ2-1
v_call: TRBV10-3
clone_size: few
d_call: .
cdr3_aa: CAISETRNEQFF
cdr3_nt: TGTGCCATCAGTGAAACTAGGAATGAGCAGTTCTTC

j_call: TRBJ2-3
v_call: TRBV7-2
clone_size: .
d_call: .
cdr3_aa: CASSLGGLHFSDTQYF
cdr3_nt: TGTGCCAGCAGCTTAGGTGGACTACATTTTTCAGATACGCAGTATTTT

j_call: TRBJ2-5
v_call: TRBV7-3
clone_size: .
d_call: TRBD2
cdr3_aa: CASSSRGVSGETQYF
cdr3_nt: TGTGCCAGCAGCTCCCGGGGGGTGTCTGGGGAGACCCAGTACTTC

j_call: TRBJ1-5
v_call: TRBV4-2
clone_size: .
d_call: .
cdr3_aa: CASSQVITGNQPQHF
cdr3_nt: TGTGCCAGCAGCCAAGTTATAACAGGCAATCAGCCCCAGCATTTT

j_call: TRBJ1-1
v_call: TRBV6-1
clone_size: .
d_call: .
cdr3_aa: CASSDPLGTEAFF
cdr3_nt: TGTGCCAGCAGTGATCCCCTCGGGACTGAAGCTTTCTTT

j_call: TRBJ2-7
v_call: TRBV6-1
clone_size: .
d_call: TRBD1
cdr3_aa: CASSRTGTGPYEQYF
cdr3_nt: TGTGCCAGCAGTCGGACCGGGACAGGGCCCTACGAGCAGTACTTC

j_call: TRBJ2-5
v_call: TRBV29-1
clone_size: .
d_call: TRBD1
cdr3_aa: CSAESGTGGKEQYF
cdr3_nt: TGCAGCGCTGAGTCCGGGACAGGGGGCAAGGAGCAGTACTTC

j_call: TRBJ2-6
v_call: TRBV5-1
clone_size: .
d_call: .
cdr3_aa: CASRSGSGANVLTF
cdr3_nt: TGCGCCAGCAGATCAGGGTCTGGGGCCAACGTCCTGACTTTC

j_call: TRBJ2-7
v_call: TRBV28
clone_size: few
d_call: .
cdr3_aa: CASSLPGPNYEQYF
cdr3_nt: TGTGCCAGCAGTTTGCCAGGGCCAAATTACGAGCAGTACTTC

j_call: TRBJ1-1
v_call: TRBV18
clone_size: .
d_call: .
cdr3_aa: CASSPGSGARGTEAFF
cdr3_nt: TGTGCCAGCTCACCAGGTTCAGGGGCCCGAGGTACTGAAGCTTTCTTT